The T cell receptor beta chain under discussion was sequenced for a study of T cell changes during pregnancy in multiple sclerosis. V shed 6 bases and J shed 0 bases, with 20 bases lying between them. This CDR3 is 18 amino acids long. Germline values: CDR1 SGHTA, CDR2 FQGNSA. This table comes from immunoSEQ multiplex PCR, and its TCRdb copy is limited to in-frame clones, with some not included. Of about 70,000 clones in the sample, about 91% were seen once. This clone was recorded once. Sequencing used peripheral blood, obtained after pregnancy. This receptor was taken from a female donor with multiple sclerosis, enrolled in a pregnancy study. J is TRBJ2-2 and V is TRBV7-2; D is ambiguous. CDR3 sequence: CASRLNSASAANTGELFF. CDR3 nucleotides: TGTGCCAGCAGACTCAATTCAGCTTCGGCGGCGAACACCGGGGAGCTGTTTTTT.